This is a list of T cell receptor beta chains from one sample in a study of T cell responses to AZD1222 COVID-19 vaccine. Method: immunoSEQ multiplex PCR; TCRdb's copy keeps in-frame clones and lacks some. The table has 140,000 to 150,000 clones, about 90% seen once. The sequencing here drew on peripheral blood, taken 28 days after the second AZD1222 dose. The receptors were sampled from an adult who received the AZD1222 COVID-19 vaccine. CDR3s include the opening cysteine and the closing phenylalanine or tryptophan. A D gene is named only where the DNA matches it firmly. Clone size is given for some rows only: seen once, a few or many times, or a class if the clone is expanded.

clone_size | j_call | d_call | v_call | cdr3_aa | cdr3_nt
- | TRBJ2-6 | TRBD2 | TRBV2 | CASRMGGTGANVLTF | TGTGCCAGCAGGATGGGGGGGACTGGGGCCAACGTCCTGACTTTC
- | TRBJ1-2 | - | TRBV30 | CAWVGLLGTYGYTF | TGTGCCTGGGTTGGCCTCCTGGGGACCTATGGCTACACCTTC
- | TRBJ2-1 | - | TRBV4-3 | CASSQDPPGGAANEQFF | TGCGCCAGCAGCCAAGATCCTCCTGGCGGGGCCGCCAATGAGCAGTTCTTC
- | TRBJ1-5 | TRBD1 | TRBV19 | CATRPGQGLGTQPQHF | TGTGCCACTCGCCCGGGACAGGGGCTGGGAACTCAGCCCCAGCATTTT
few | TRBJ2-7 | TRBD1 | TRBV9 | CASSVGLGQGWF | TGTGCCAGCAGCGTAGGGTTGGGACAGGGCTGGTTC
few | TRBJ1-1 | TRBD1 | TRBV27 | CASSLSARGYTEAFF | TGTGCCAGCAGTTTATCGGCCAGGGGGTACACTGAAGCTTTCTTT
- | TRBJ2-3 | TRBD2 | TRBV7-8 | CASSSGTSVITDTQYF | TGTGCCAGCAGCTCTGGGACTAGCGTCATCACAGATACGCAGTATTTT
- | TRBJ2-7 | TRBD1 | TRBV7-2 | CAIDSGTGAREQYF | TGTGCCATCGACTCCGGGACAGGGGCTCGGGAGCAGTACTTC
- | TRBJ2-7 | TRBD2 | TRBV5-4 | CASSSRLAGGYEQYF | TGTGCCAGCAGCTCTCGACTAGCGGGGGGTTACGAGCAGTACTTC
- | TRBJ2-3 | TRBD2 | TRBV11-2 | CASSWTSGFPHPSTDTQYF | TGTGCCAGCAGCTGGACTAGCGGGTTTCCGCACCCCAGCACAGATACGCAGTATTTT
- | TRBJ1-1 | - | TRBV5-1 | CASSKSTGRWGTEAFF | TGCGCCAGCAGCAAATCTACGGGGCGGTGGGGCACTGAAGCTTTCTTT
- | TRBJ1-5 | - | TRBV11-2 | CASSFMDDQPQHF | TGTGCCAGCAGCTTCATGGATGATCAGCCCCAGCATTTT
- | TRBJ1-6 | TRBD1 | TRBV10-3 | CAISGDSNSPLHF | TGTGCCATCAGTGGGGACAGTAATTCACCCCTCCACTTT
- | TRBJ1-3 | - | TRBV7-2 | CASSSQPLSGNTIYF | TGTGCCAGCAGCTCACAGCCGCTCTCTGGAAACACCATATATTTT
- | TRBJ1-2 | - | TRBV11-2 | CASSFGAGYTF | TGTGCCAGCAGCTTCGGCGCTGGCTACACCTTC
- | TRBJ1-6 | - | TRBV30 | CAWSETTGTPLHF | TGTGCCTGGAGTGAGACAACAGGGACACCCCTCCACTTT
once | TRBJ2-1 | - | TRBV10-2 | CASSDPGAYNEQFF | TGCGCCAGCAGTGACCCGGGGGCCTACAATGAGCAGTTCTTC
- | TRBJ1-1 | TRBD1 | TRBV7-9 | CASSLAAGGNTEAFF | TGTGCCAGCAGCTTAGCGGCAGGGGGGAACACTGAAGCTTTCTTT
- | TRBJ2-5 | TRBD1 | TRBV24-1 | CATSALGQAYQETQYF | TGTGCCACCAGTGCCTTGGGACAGGCCTATCAAGAGACCCAGTACTTC
- | TRBJ2-4 | - | TRBV27 | CASGRRPNIQYF | TGTGCCAGCGGCCGAAGACCGAACATTCAGTACTTC
- | TRBJ1-1 | - | TRBV5-1 | CASSLRAPNTEAFF | TGCGCCAGCAGCTTGAGGGCCCCGAACACTGAAGCTTTCTTT
- | TRBJ1-1 | - | TRBV5-1 | CASSWQGGGRNTEAFF | TGCGCCAGCAGCTGGCAGGGCGGTGGTAGGAACACTGAAGCTTTCTTT
- | TRBJ1-3 | - | TRBV6-1 | CASSETTDSGNTIYF | TGTGCCAGCAGTGAGACGACAGACTCTGGAAACACCATATATTTT
few | TRBJ2-7 | - | TRBV7-8 | CASSLWQGSKYEQYF | TGTGCCAGCAGCTTATGGCAGGGTTCTAAGTACGAGCAGTACTTC
- | TRBJ2-2 | - | TRBV6-5 | CASSYKAPNGELFF | TGTGCCAGCAGTTATAAAGCCCCCAACGGGGAGCTGTTTTTT
- | TRBJ2-1 | TRBD2 | TRBV19 | CASSNSAGFSYNEQFF | TGTGCCAGTAGTAACTCAGCGGGGTTCTCCTACAATGAGCAGTTCTTC
- | TRBJ2-5 | TRBD2 | TRBV7-6 | CASSLILAGRPKETQYF | TGTGCCAGCAGCTTGATACTAGCGGGGAGACCAAAAGAGACCCAGTACTTC
once | TRBJ1-2 | TRBD1 | TRBV5-4 | CASSYPGTGAGGYTF | TGTGCCAGCAGCTACCCCGGGACAGGGGCAGGGGGCTACACCTTC
few | TRBJ2-5 | TRBD1 | TRBV19 | CASGTGTPEGETQYF | TGTGCCAGCGGGACAGGAACTCCAGAGGGGGAGACCCAGTACTTC
- | TRBJ1-2 | TRBD1 | TRBV29-1 | CSVDREDGYGYTF | TGCAGCGTCGACAGGGAGGACGGCTATGGCTACACCTTC
once | TRBJ1-2 | - | TRBV30 | CAWSIPGILSF | TGTGCCTGGAGCATACCAGGGATCTTGAGCTTC
once | TRBJ1-5 | - | TRBV23-1 | CASSLTQRGLSNQPQHF | TGCGCCAGCAGCCTCACCCAGCGGGGGCTCAGCAATCAGCCCCAGCATTTT
- | TRBJ1-3 | - | TRBV9 | CASSAYSDSFSGNTIYF | TGTGCCAGCAGCGCATATTCCGACAGCTTCTCTGGAAACACCATATATTTT
- | TRBJ1-2 | - | TRBV7-9 | CASSSSGTVNYGYTF | TGTGCCAGCAGCTCGTCCGGGACGGTGAACTATGGCTACACCTTC
- | TRBJ2-3 | - | TRBV30 | CAWRAGLRSTDTQYF | TGTGCCTGGAGGGCGGGACTCCGTTCCACAGATACGCAGTATTTT
- | TRBJ2-1 | - | TRBV2 | CASSEIVGGGQFF | TGTGCCAGCAGTGAAATAGTGGGGGGCGGGCAGTTCTTC
- | TRBJ1-4 | TRBD1 | TRBV7-8 | CASSPGGGFLGEKLFF | TGTGCCAGCAGCCCAGGGGGGGGCTTTCTGGGTGAAAAACTGTTTTTT
- | TRBJ2-1 | TRBD2 | TRBV3-1/TRBV3-2 | CASSRYSGGYNEQFF | TGTGCCAGCAGCCGGTATAGCGGGGGGTACAATGAGCAGTTCTTC
once | TRBJ2-1 | - | TRBV5-1 | CASSLGSGEQFF | TGCGCCAGCAGCTTGGGGTCGGGGGAGCAGTTCTTC